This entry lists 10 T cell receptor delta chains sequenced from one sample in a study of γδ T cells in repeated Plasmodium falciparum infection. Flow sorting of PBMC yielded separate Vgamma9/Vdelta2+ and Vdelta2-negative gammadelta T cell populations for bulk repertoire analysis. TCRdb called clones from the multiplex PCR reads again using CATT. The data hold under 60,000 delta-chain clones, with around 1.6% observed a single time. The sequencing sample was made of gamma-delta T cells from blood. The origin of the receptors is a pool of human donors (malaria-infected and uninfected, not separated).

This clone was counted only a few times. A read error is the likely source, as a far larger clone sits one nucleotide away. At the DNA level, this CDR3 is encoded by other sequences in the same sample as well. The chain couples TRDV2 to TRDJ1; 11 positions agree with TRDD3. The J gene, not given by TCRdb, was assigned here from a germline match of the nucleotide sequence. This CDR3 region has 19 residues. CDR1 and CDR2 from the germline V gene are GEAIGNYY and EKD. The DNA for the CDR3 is TGTGCCTGTGACACCGTGAATGGGGGATACGCGACGTACACTGATAAACTCATCTTT. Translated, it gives CACDTVNGGYATYTDKLIF.

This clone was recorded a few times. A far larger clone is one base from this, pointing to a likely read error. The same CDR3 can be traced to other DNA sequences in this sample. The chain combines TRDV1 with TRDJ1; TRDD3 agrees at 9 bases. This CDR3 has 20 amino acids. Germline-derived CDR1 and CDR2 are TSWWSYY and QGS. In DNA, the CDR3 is TGCGCTCTTGGGGGGAGGGGTTCTTTCTGGGGGATTCATTACACCGATAAACTCATCTTT. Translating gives CALGGRGSFWGIHYTDKLIF.

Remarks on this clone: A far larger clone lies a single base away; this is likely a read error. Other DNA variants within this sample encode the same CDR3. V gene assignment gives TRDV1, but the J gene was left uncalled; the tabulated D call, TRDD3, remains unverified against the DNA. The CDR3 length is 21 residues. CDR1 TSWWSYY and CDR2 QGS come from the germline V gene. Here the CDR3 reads CALGDKTASPRTGGNTDKLIF. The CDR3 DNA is TGTGCTCTTGGGGACAAGACAGCATCCCCTCGTACTGGGGGAAACACCGATAAGCTCATCTTT.

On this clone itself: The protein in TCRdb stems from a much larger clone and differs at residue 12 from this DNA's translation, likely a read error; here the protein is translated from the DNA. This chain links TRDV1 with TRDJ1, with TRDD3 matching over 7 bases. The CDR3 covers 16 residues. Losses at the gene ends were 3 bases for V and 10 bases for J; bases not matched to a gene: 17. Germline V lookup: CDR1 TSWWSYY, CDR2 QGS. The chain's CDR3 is CALGDPYPGGPDGLIF. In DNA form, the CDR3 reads TGTGCTCTTGGGGACCCATACCCTGGGGGCCCAGATGGACTCATCTTT.

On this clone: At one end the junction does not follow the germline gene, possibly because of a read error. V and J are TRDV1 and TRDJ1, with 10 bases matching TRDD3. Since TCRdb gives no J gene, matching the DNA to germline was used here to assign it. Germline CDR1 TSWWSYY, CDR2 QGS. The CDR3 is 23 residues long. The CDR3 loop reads CALGEFFPFSYVGGYVATDRLIF. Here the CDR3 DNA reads TGTGCTCTTGGGGAATTTTTTCCCTTTTCCTACGTGGGGGGATACGTAGCCACCGATAGACTCATCTTT.

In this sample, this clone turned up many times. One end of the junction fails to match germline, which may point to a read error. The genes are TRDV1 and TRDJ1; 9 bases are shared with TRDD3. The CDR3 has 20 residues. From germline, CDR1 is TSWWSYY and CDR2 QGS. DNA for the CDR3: TGTGCTTTTGGGTCCTACGACGGGGACTGGGGGAGCCGGTACACCGATAAACTCATCTTT. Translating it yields CAFGSYDGDWGSRYTDKLIF.

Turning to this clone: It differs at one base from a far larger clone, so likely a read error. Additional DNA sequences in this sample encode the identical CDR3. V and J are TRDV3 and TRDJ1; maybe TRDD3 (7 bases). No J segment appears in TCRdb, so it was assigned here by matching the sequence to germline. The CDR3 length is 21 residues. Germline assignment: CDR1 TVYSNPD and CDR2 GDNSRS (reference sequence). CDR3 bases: TGTGCCTTTAGAGCGCCTTCCCCCCTGGGGGCCATATGGGCGTACACCGACAAACTCATCTTT. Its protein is CAFRAPSPLGAIWAYTDKLIF. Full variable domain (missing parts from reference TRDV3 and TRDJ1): CDKVTQSSPDQTVASGSEVVLLCTYDTVYSNPDLFWYRIRPDYSFQFVFYGDNSRSEGADFTQGRFSVKHILTQKAFHLVISPVRTEDSATYYCAFRAPSPLGAIWAYTDKLIFGKGTRVTVEP.

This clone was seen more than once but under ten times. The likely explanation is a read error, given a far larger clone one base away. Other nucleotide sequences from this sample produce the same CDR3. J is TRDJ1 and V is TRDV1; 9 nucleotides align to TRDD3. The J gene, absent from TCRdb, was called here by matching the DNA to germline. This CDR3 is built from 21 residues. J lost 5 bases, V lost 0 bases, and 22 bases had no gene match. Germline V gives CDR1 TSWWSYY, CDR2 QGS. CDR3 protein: CALGELIPLGRCTGGPDKLIF. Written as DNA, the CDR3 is TGTGCTCTTGGGGAACTCATCCCTTTGGGGCGCTGTACTGGGGGACCAGATAAACTCATCTTT.

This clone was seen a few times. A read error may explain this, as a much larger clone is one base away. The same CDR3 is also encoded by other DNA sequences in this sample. The DNA for the CDR3 is TGTGCTCTTGGGGACTCCGCCACTTCCCACCTAAATACTGGGGAGGTGGACGATAGGCTCATCTTT. This gives the protein CALGDSATSHLNTGEVDDRLIF. The V gene corresponds to TRDV1; no J gene was called; no check of the table's D call, TRDD3, against the DNA was made. The CDR3 runs to 22 residues. Germline CDR1 TSWWSYY, CDR2 QGS.

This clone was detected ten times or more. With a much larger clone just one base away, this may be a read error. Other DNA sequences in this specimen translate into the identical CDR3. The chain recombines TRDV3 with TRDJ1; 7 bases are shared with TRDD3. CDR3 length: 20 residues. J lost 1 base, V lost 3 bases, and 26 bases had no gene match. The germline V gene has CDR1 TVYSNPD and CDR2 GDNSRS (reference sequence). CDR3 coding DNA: TGTGCCTTGCTGTCTGGGGGGTATTACCTTCAAGCTTGGGTCACCGATAAACTCATCTTT. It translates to CALLSGGYYLQAWVTDKLIF.